This T cell receptor (beta chain) was retrieved from a study of T cells expressing NK-cell markers. TCRdb reprocessed the 5' RACE reads, keeping one entry per CDR3 protein, no DNA. In all, the sample yields 500,000 to 600,000 distinct CDR3 sequences. This CDR3 comprises 14 residues. Germline assignment: CDR1 MGHDK and CDR2 SYGVNS. Specimen: blood T cells: a sorted CD56 or NKG2C T cell subset, CD4+ or CD8+ T cells, or bulk PBMC T cells (not recorded which). This clonotype originated in a man aged 18 to 30 in good health. The genes are TRBV25-1 and TRBJ2-2; TCRdb gives TRBD2 as the D gene, but with no DNA this cannot be confirmed. This CDR3 is CASTRAVYTGELFF. Full variable domain (rest looked up from reference TRBV25-1 and TRBJ2-2): EADIYQTPRYLVIGTGKKITLECSQTMGHDKMYWYQQDPGMELHLIHYSYGVNSTEKGDLSSESTVSRIRTEHFPLTLESARPSHTSQYLCASTRAVYTGELFFGEGSRLTVL.